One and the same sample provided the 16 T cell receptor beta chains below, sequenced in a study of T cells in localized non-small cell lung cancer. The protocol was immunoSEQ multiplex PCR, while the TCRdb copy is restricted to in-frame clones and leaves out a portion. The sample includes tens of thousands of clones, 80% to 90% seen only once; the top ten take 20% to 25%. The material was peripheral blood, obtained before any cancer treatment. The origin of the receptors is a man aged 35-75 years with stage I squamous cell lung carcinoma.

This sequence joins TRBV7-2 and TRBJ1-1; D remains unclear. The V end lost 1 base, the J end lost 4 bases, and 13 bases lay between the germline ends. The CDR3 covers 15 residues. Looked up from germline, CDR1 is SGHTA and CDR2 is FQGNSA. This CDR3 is CASSLDSSPGTEAFF. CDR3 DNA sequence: TGTGCCAGCAGCTTAGACAGCTCTCCGGGCACTGAAGCTTTCTTT.

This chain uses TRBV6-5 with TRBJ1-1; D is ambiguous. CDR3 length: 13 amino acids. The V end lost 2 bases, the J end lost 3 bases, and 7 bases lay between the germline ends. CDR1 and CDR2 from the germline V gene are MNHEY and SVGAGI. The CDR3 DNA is TGTGCCAGCAGTTACGGTGGGCACACTGAAGCTTTCTTT. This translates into CASSYGGHTEAFF.

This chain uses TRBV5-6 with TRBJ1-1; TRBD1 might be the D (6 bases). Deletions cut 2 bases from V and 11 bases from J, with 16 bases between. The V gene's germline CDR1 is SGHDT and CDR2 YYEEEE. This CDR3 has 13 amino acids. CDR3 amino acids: CASSLNYRVSAFF. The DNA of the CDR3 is TGTGCCAGCAGCTTAAATTACAGGGTGAGTGCTTTCTTT.

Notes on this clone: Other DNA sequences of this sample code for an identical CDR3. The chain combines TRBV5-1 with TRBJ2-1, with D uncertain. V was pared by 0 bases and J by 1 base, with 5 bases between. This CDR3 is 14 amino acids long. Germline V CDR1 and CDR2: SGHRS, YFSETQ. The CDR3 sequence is CASSLEGSYNEQFF. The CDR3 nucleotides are TGCGCCAGCAGCTTGGAAGGGTCCTACAATGAGCAGTTCTTC.

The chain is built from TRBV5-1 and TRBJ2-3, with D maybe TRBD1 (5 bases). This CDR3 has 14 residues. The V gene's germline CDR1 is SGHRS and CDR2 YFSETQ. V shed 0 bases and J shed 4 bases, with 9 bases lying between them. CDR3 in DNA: TGCGCCAGCAGCTTGGCGACAGTCGCAGATACGCAGTATTTT. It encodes CASSLATVADTQYF.

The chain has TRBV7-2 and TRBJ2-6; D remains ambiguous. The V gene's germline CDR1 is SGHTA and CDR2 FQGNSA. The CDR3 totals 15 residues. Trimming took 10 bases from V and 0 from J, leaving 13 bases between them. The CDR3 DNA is TGTGCCACCAAAGACCCGCGCTCTGGGGCCAACGTCCTGACTTTC. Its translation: CATKDPRSGANVLTF.

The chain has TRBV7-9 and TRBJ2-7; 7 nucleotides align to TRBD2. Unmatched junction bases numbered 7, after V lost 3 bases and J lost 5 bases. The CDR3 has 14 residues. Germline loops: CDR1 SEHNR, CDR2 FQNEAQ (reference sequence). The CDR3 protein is CASSLGGSFDEQYF. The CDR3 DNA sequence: TGTGCCAGCAGCTTGGGCGGGAGCTTTGACGAGCAGTACTTC.

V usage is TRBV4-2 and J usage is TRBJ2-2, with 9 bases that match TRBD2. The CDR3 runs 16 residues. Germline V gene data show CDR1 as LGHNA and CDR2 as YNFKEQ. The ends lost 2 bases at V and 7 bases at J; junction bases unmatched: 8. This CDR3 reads CASSQSSGNANGELFF. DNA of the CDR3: TGTGCCAGCAGCCAATCTAGCGGGAATGCTAACGGGGAGCTGTTTTTT.

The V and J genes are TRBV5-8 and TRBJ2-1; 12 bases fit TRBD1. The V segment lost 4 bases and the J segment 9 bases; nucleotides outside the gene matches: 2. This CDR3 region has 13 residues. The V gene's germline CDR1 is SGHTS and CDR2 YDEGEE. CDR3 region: CASSRDRGREQFF. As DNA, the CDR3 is TGTGCCAGCAGCCGGGACAGGGGGCGTGAGCAGTTCTTC. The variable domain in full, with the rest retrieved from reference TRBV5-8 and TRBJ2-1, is EAGVTQSPTHLIKTRGQQATLRCSPISGHTSVYWYQQALGLGLQFLLWYDEGEERNRGNFPPRFSGRQFPNYSSELNVNALELEDSALYLCASSRDRGREQFFGPGTRLTVL.

Here the CDR3 DNA reads TGCGCCAGCAGCCTCACTCCTAGCGGGAGAAAGAATGAGCAGTTCTTC. Translation: CASSLTPSGRKNEQFF. V is TRBV5-1 and J is TRBJ2-1, with 10 nucleotides matching TRBD2. Trimming removed 4 bases from V and 7 bases from J; junction bases left unmatched: 11. CDR1 is SGHRS, CDR2 YFSETQ, per germline. There are 16 residues in the CDR3.

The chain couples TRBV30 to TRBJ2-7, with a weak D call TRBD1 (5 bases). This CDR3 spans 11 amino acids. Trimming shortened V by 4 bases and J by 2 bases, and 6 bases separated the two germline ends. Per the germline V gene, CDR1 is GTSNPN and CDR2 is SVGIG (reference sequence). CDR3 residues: CAWKTAYEQYF. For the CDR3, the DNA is TGTGCCTGGAAGACAGCCTACGAGCAGTACTTC.

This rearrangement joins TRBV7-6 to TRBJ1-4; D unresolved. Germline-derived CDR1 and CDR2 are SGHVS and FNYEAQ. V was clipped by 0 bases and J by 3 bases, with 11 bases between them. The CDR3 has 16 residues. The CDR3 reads CASSLAIGRANEKLFF. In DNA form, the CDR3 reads TGTGCCAGCAGCTTAGCCATTGGGAGGGCTAATGAAAAACTGTTTTTT.

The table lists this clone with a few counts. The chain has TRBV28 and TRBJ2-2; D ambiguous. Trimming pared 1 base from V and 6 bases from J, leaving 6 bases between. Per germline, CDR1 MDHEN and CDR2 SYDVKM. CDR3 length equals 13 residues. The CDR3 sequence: CASSLYQAGELFF. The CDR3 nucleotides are TGTGCCAGCAGTTTATATCAGGCCGGGGAGCTGTTTTTT.

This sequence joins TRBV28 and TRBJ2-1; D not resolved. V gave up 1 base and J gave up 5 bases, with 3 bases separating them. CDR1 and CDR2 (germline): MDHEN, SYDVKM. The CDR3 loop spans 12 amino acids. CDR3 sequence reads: CASSLSNNEQFF. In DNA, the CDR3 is TGTGCCAGCAGTTTATCTAACAATGAGCAGTTCTTC.

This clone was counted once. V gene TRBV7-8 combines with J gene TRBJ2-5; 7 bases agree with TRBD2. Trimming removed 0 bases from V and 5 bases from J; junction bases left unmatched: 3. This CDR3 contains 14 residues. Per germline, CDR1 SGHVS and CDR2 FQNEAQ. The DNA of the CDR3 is TGTGCCAGCAGCTTAGCGGGGGGGTGGGAGACCCAGTACTTC. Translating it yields CASSLAGGWETQYF. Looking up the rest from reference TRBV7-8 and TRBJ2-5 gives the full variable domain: GAGVSQSPRYKVAKRGQDVALRCDPISGHVSLFWYQQALGQGPEFLTYFQNEAQLDKSGLPSDRFFAERPEGSVSTLKIQRTQQEDSAVYLCASSLAGGWETQYFGPGTRLLVL.

CDR3 in amino acids: CASSRSLAMETQYF. CDR3 bases: TGCGCCAGCAGCAGGTCACTAGCGATGGAAACCCAGTACTTC. The rearrangement uses TRBV10-1 and TRBJ2-5; 7 bases align to TRBD2. Germline values: CDR1 WNHNN, CDR2 SYGVQD (reference sequence). CDR3 length: 14 residues. J was trimmed by 8 bases and V by 6 bases; bases with no gene match: 12.